The clone carrying this TCR beta chain was counted at least ten times. This record comes from a study of regulatory T cells in long-lasting Graves disease. The sample's time point: newly diagnosed GD, antithyroid drugs for less than 3 months. RNA extracted from PBMCs served as the sequencing template. Through Arm-PCR of CDR3 regions and iRepertoire HTBI primers, TCR beta libraries were built. Each CDR3 protein is one row after TCRdb ran MiXCR on the multiplex PCR reads. The table has about 430,000 distinct CDR3 sequences, 15% seen once. This CDR3 spans 15 amino acids. The V and J ends lost 5 bases and 7 bases, in that order; junction bases with no gene match: 13. These data were likewise used in another study, on T cells in Graves' hyperthyroidism and ophthalmopathy. From that second work: Each diagnosis drew on symptoms, thyroxine, TRAb, thyroid ultrasound and orbital computed tomography findings.

The J gene is TRBJ1-2, the V gene TRBV12-3 or TRBV12-4, with 7 bases fitting TRBD1. The starting material was peripheral blood mononuclear cells (PBMCs), obtained at new diagnosis, from a patient treated with antithyroid drugs. This TCR was recovered from a woman aged 40 to 55 with Graves disease. The CDR3 DNA follows: TGTGCCAGCAGTCCCTCAGGGAGGACAGGTTCTGGCTACACCTTC. This encodes CASSPSGRTGSGYTF.